A single sample is the source of the 19 T cell receptor beta chains below, sequenced in a study of T-cell memory formation after mild COVID-19. TCRdb re-called the 5' RACE reads with MiXCR, one entry per CDR3 protein. The sample carries 400,000 to 500,000 distinct CDR3 sequences, about 20% recorded once. Material for sequencing was PBMCs or a T cell subset sorted from them (not recorded which). The receptors here all came from an adult woman who had mild COVID-19 (a few samples of this study predate the infection). Cell type and time point are not known.

The chain uses TRBV7-2 and TRBJ2-7; D not certain. The CDR3 runs to 16 residues. The germline V gene encodes CDR1 SGHTA and CDR2 FQGNSA. Trimming stripped 1 base from V and 2 bases from J, with 15 bases between. The CDR3 DNA sequence: TGTGCCAGCAGCTTAGTGAGTCGGGTGACCACCTACGAGCAGTACTTC. Its translation is CASSLVSRVTTYEQYF.

This clonotype was observed a handful of times. DNA for the CDR3: TGCGCCAGCAGCCAAGTTAACGATCAATTCTATGGCTACACCTTC. Amino acid sequence: CASSQVNDQFYGYTF. The chain is built from TRBV4-1 and TRBJ1-2; D not resolved. This CDR3 region has 15 residues. From germline, CDR1 is MGHRA and CDR2 YSYEKL. The germline V and J ends were trimmed by 1 base and 4 bases, with 13 bases remaining between them.

V usage is TRBV4-3 and J usage is TRBJ2-7; TRBD1 might be the D (6 bases). Trimming shortened V by 0 bases and J by 7 bases, and 16 bases separated the two germline ends. CDR3 size: 15 residues. Germline V gives CDR1 LGHNA, CDR2 YSLEER. The CDR3 coding sequence is TGCGCCAGCAGCCAAGACCCCTTGGACAGCGAGGAGCAGTACTTC. It encodes CASSQDPLDSEEQYF.

The CDR3 DNA reads as TGCGCCAGCAGCTTGGACAGGGGAGGCTCTGGGGCCAACGTCCTGACTTTC. Translating it yields CASSLDRGGSGANVLTF. J is TRBJ2-6 and V is TRBV5-1; D is perhaps TRBD1 (7 bases). V was pared by 0 bases and J by 0 bases, with 10 bases between. Looked up from germline, CDR1 is SGHRS and CDR2 is YFSETQ. The CDR3 length is 17 residues.

The rearrangement uses TRBV12-3 or TRBV12-4 and TRBJ2-1, with D hard to call. The CDR3 spans 12 residues. Trimming removed 5 bases at V and 8 bases at J, with 10 bases between. CDR3 sequence (DNA): TGTGCCAGCAGTAGAACCGGCCATGAGCAGTTCTTC. This gives the protein CASSRTGHEQFF.

The V gene is TRBV30, the J gene TRBJ2-3, with 9 bases matching TRBD2. The CDR3 extends over 14 amino acids. Looked up from germline, CDR1 is GTSNPN and CDR2 is SVGIG (reference sequence). V gave up 3 bases and J gave up 5 bases; unmatched junction bases: 6. The DNA for the CDR3 is TGTGCCTGGAGCGTAGCGGGGGCGGGAGATACGCAGTATTTT. Translating it yields CAWSVAGAGDTQYF.

This clonotype was observed a few times. V is TRBV7-8 and J is TRBJ2-4; TRBD2 matches at 7 bases. Looked up from germline, CDR1 is SGHVS and CDR2 is FQNEAQ. The CDR3 is 17 amino acids. V dropped 1 base and J dropped 2; count of bases not matched to a gene: 8. CDR3 sequence reads: CASSLDLRGGSKNIQYF. CDR3 bases: TGTGCCAGCAGCTTAGATCTAAGGGGAGGGTCCAAAAACATTCAGTACTTC.

CDR3 amino acids: CASSHLLRGEQYF. DNA for the CDR3: TGTGCCAGCAGCCACCTGCTTCGAGGCGAGCAGTACTTC. The V and J genes are TRBV3-1 and TRBJ2-7; D remains unclear. V was clipped by 3 bases and J by 6 bases, with 12 bases between them. This CDR3 is 13 amino acids long. The germline V gene has CDR1 LGHDT and CDR2 YNNKEL (reference sequence).

This chain uses TRBV5-6 with TRBJ2-3; D gene uncertain. Germline values: CDR1 SGHDT, CDR2 YYEEEE. V lost 4 bases, J lost 11 bases, and 17 bases lay in between. This CDR3 is 13 amino acids long. CDR3: CASSLSRETRQYF. As DNA, the CDR3 is TGTGCCAGCAGCCTATCGAGAGAAACGAGGCAGTATTTT.

The rearrangement joins TRBV9 to TRBJ2-3; 9 nucleotides line up with TRBD2. Germline CDR1 is SGDLS and CDR2 is YYNGEE. With 0 bases clipped from V and 6 bases from J, the junction kept 5 bases outside the gene matches. The CDR3 is 15 residues long. The CDR3 DNA reads TGTGCCAGCAGCGTAGCTGCTAGCGGGGTGGATACGCAGTATTTT. It yields the protein CASSVAASGVDTQYF.

This clonotype was found a few times. V is TRBV20-1 and J is TRBJ2-3, with 8 positions matching TRBD1. CDR1 and CDR2 (germline): DFQATT, SNEGSKA (reference sequence). This CDR3 contains 14 residues. V shed 2 bases and J 3 bases; nucleotides not matched to a gene: 4. CDR3 residues: CSARRTGPTDTQYF. The CDR3 DNA reads as TGCAGTGCTAGAAGGACAGGGCCGACAGATACGCAGTATTTT.

This clonotype was detected many times. The chain links TRBV11-2 to TRBJ2-1, with no clear D. The CDR3 loop spans 14 amino acids. Trimming left V 2 bases short and J 0 bases short, with 5 bases between. The germline gives CDR1 SGHAT, CDR2 FQNNGV. The CDR3, as DNA: TGTGCCAGCAGCTTACAGTCCTCCTACAATGAGCAGTTCTTC. Translated, it gives CASSLQSSYNEQFF.

This clonotype was counted between two and nine times. V and J are TRBV5-1 and TRBJ2-7; D is possibly TRBD1 or TRBD2 (5 bases each). The CDR3 contains 14 residues. CDR1 is SGHRS and CDR2 is YFSETQ in the germline V gene. Trimming stripped 0 bases from V and 7 bases from J, with 14 bases between. CDR3 bases: TGCGCCAGCAGCTTGGCTAGGGGAGCAGAAGAGCAGTACTTC. Translated, it gives CASSLARGAEEQYF.

This clonotype was detected a few times. The CDR3 loop is CASSVTGGANSPLHF. CDR3 bases: TGTGCCAGCAGCGTAACAGGGGGCGCGAATTCACCCCTCCACTTT. V is TRBV7-2 and J is TRBJ1-6, with 9 bases identical to TRBD1. The CDR3 has 15 amino acids. V was pared by 5 bases and J by 7 bases, with 6 bases of the junction left unmatched. Germline values: CDR1 SGHTA, CDR2 FQGNSA.

This clonotype came up a few times. The chain uses TRBV4-2 and TRBJ1-5, with unresolved D. Trimming removed 3 bases at V and 9 bases at J, with 15 bases between. CDR1 is LGHNA, CDR2 YNFKEQ, per germline. The CDR3 sequence is 14 residues long. The CDR3 coding sequence is TGTGCCAGCAGCCAGCAGAGTTCAGAGGGGCCCCAGCATTTT. Amino acids: CASSQQSSEGPQHF.

This rearrangement joins TRBV6-1 to TRBJ1-2; D is unresolved. Germline loops: CDR1 MNHNS, CDR2 SASEGT. This CDR3 spans 12 amino acids. Trimming removed 2 bases at V and 4 bases at J, with 5 bases between. CDR3 sequence (DNA): TGTGCCAGCAGTGAAAGGGTCTATGGCTACACCTTC. This gives the protein CASSERVYGYTF.

This clonotype has just a few counts. The chain's CDR3 is CASSLGQTRHNEQFF. The DNA for the CDR3 is TGTGCCAGCAGTTTAGGTCAGACTAGGCACAATGAGCAGTTCTTC. The chain is built from TRBV12-3 or TRBV12-4 and TRBJ2-1; D possibly corresponds to TRBD2 (6 bases). Trimming cost V 1 base and J 5 bases, with 12 bases left between them. The CDR3 sequence is 15 residues long.

This clonotype occurred a few times. The chain recombines TRBV2 with TRBJ2-4; perhaps TRBD2 as D (7 bases). CDR1 is SNHLY, CDR2 FYNNEI, per germline. This CDR3 is 17 amino acids long. V was pared by 0 bases and J by 2 bases, with 14 bases between. The CDR3 loop reads CASSEAGGAITKNIQYF. The CDR3 coding sequence is TGTGCCAGCAGTGAAGCTGGGGGGGCTATAACCAAAAACATTCAGTACTTC.

The J gene is TRBJ1-2, the V gene TRBV5-4; the match to TRBD1 covers 7 bases. This CDR3 comprises 14 residues. The germline gives CDR1 SGHNT, CDR2 YYREEE (reference sequence). V lost 4 bases to trimming and J lost 4 bases; unmatched junction nucleotides: 7. This chain's CDR3 is CASSPGTELYGYTF. The CDR3 coding sequence is TGTGCCAGCAGCCCTGGGACAGAGCTCTATGGCTACACCTTC. The whole variable domain, filled in from reference TRBV5-4 and TRBJ1-2, reads ETGVTQSPTHLIKTRGQQVTLRCSSQSGHNTVSWYQQALGQGPQFIFQYYREEENGRGNFPPRFSGLQFPNYSSELNVNALELDDSALYLCASSPGTELYGYTFGSGTRLTVV.